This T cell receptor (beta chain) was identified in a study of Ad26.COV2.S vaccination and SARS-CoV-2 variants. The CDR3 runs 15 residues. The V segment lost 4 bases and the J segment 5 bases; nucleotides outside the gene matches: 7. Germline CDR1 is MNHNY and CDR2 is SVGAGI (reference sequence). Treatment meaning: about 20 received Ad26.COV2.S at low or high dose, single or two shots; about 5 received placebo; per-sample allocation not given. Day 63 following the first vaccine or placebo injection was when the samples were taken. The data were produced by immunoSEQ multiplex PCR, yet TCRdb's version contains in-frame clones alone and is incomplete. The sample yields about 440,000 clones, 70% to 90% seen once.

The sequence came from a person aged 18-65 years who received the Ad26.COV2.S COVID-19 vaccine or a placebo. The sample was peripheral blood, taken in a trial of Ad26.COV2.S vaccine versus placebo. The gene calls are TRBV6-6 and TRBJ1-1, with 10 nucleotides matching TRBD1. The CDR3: CASSSTGGASTEAFF. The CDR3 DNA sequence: TGTGCCAGCAGTTCGACAGGGGGCGCGAGTACTGAAGCTTTCTTT.